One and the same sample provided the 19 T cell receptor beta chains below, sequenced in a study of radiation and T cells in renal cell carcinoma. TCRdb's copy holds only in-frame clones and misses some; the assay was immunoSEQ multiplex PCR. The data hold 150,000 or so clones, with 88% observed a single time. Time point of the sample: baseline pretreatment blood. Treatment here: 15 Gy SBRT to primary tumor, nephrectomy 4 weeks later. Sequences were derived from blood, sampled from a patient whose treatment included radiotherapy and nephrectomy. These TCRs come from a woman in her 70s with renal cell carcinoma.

The DNA of the CDR3 is TGTGCCAGCAGCGTAAATCCGCCTGGTGTCCCCGGGGAGCTGTTTTTT. It codes for CASSVNPPGVPGELFF. V usage is TRBV9 and J usage is TRBJ2-2; D remains unclear. CDR3 length: 16 amino acids. Germline lookup yields CDR1 SGDLS and CDR2 YYNGEE. V was clipped by 1 base and J by 6 bases, with 16 bases between them.

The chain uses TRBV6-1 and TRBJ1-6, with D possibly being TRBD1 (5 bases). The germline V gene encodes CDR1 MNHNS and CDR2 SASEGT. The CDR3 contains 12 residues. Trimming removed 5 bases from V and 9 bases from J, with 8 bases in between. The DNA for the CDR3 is TGTGCCAGCAGTCAGGGAAGTTCACCCCTCCACTTT. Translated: CASSQGSSPLHF.

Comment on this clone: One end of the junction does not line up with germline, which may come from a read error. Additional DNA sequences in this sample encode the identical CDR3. The CDR3 DNA follows: TGTGCCAGTAGTGGATACAGGGGCCCCAGCTCCTATGAGCAGTACTTC. This codes for CASSGYRGPSSYEQYF. The V call is TRBV19, the J call TRBJ2-7; TRBD1 matches 7 bases. CDR1 and CDR2 from the germline V gene are LNHDA and SQIVND (reference sequence). CDR3 length: 16 residues.

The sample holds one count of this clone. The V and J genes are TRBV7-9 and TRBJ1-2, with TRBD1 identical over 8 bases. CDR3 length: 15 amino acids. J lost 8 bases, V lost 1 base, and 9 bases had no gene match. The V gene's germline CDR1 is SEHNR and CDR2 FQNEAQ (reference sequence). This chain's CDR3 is CASSLGEGQVSGYTF. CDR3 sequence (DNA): TGTGCCAGCAGCTTAGGCGAGGGACAGGTCTCGGGCTACACCTTC. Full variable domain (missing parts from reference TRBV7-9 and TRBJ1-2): DTGVSQNPRHKITKRGQNVTFRCDPISEHNRLYWYRQTLGQGPEFLTYFQNEAQLEKSRLLSDRFSAERPKGSFSTLEIQRTEQGDSAMYLCASSLGEGQVSGYTFGSGTRLTVV.

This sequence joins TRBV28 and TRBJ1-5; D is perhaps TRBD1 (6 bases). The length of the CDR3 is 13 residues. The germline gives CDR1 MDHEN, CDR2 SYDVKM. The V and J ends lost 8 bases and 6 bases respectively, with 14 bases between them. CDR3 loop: CASLPGHIQPQHF. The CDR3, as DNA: TGTGCCAGCCTGCCGGGACATATTCAGCCCCAGCATTTT.

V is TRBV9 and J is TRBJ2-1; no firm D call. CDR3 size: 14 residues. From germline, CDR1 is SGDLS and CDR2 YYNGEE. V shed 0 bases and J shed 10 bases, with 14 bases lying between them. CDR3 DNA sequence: TGTGCCAGCAGCGTAGATCCTGTCATCGGGGAGCAGTTCTTC. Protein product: CASSVDPVIGEQFF. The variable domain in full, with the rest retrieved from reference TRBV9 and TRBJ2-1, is DSGVTQTPKHLITATGQRVTLRCSPRSGDLSVYWYQQSLDQGLQFLIQYYNGEERAKGNILERFSAQQFPDLHSELNLSSLELGDSALYFCASSVDPVIGEQFFGPGTRLTVL.

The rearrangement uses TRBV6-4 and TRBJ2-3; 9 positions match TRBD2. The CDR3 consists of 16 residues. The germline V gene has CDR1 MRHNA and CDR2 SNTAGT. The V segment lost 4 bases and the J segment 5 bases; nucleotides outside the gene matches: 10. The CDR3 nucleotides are TGTGCCAGCAGTGCTACGCGGGGGGGGCCGGGAGATACGCAGTATTTT. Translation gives CASSATRGGPGDTQYF.

Here the CDR3 reads CASSEVGNTGELFF. CDR3 nucleotides: TGTGCCAGCAGTGAAGTAGGGAACACCGGGGAGCTGTTTTTT. The chain uses TRBV2 and TRBJ2-2; D uncertain. The germline V and J ends were trimmed by 1 base and 1 base, with 4 bases remaining between them. Germline CDR1 SNHLY, CDR2 FYNNEI. This CDR3 spans 14 amino acids.

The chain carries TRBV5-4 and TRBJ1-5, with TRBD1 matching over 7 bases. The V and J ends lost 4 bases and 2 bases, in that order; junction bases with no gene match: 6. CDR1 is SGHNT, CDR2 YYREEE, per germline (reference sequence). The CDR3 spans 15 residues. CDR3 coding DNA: TGTGCCAGCAGCACTGACAGGGAAGGCAATCAGCCCCAGCATTTT. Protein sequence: CASSTDREGNQPQHF.

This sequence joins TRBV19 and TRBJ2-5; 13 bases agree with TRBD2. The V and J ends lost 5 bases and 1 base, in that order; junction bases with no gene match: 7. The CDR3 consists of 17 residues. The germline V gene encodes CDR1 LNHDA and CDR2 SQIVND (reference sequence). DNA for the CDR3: TGTGCCAGTAGTGCCGGACTAGCGGGGGCCTTCCAAGAGACCCAGTACTTC. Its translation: CASSAGLAGAFQETQYF.

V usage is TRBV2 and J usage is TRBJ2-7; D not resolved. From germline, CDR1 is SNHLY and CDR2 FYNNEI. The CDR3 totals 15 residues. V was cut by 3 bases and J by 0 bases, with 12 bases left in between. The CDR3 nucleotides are TGTGCCAGCAGTGATACAGAACTCAGCTCCTACGAGCAGTACTTC. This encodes CASSDTELSSYEQYF.

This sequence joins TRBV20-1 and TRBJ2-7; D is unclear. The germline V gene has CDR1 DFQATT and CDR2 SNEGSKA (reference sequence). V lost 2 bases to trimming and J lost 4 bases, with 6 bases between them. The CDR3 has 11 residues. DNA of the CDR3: TGCAGTGCTAGAATCGGTTACGAGCAGTACTTC. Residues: CSARIGYEQYF.

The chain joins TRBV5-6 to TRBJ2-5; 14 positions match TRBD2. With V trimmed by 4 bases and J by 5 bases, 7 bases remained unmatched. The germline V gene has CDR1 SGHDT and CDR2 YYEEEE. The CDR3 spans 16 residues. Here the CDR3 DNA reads TGTGCCAGCAGCCCGGGACTAGCGGGGGACTGGGAGACCCAGTACTTC. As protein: CASSPGLAGDWETQYF.

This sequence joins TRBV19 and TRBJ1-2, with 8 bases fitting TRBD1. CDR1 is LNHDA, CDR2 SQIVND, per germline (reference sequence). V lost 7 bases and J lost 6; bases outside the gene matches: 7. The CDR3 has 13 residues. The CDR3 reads CASNQDRVDGYTF. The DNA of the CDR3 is TGTGCCAGTAACCAGGACAGGGTGGATGGCTACACCTTC.

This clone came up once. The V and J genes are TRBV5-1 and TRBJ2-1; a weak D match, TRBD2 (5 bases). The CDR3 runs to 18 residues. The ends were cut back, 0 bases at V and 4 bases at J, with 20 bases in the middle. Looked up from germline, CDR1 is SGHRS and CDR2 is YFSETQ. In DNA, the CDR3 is TGCGCCAGCAGCTTGGCCCAGGTAGCGAGTCTAAGGTACAATGAGCAGTTCTTC. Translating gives CASSLAQVASLRYNEQFF.

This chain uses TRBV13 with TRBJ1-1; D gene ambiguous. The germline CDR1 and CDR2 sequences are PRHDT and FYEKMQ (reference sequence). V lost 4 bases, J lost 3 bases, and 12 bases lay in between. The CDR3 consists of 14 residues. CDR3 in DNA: TGTGCCAGCAGCTCCGCGGGGAGGTACACTGAAGCTTTCTTT. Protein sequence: CASSSAGRYTEAFF. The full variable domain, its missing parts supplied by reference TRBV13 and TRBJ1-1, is AAGVIQSPRHLIKEKRETATLKCYPIPRHDTVYWYQQGPGQDPQFLISFYEKMQSDKGSIPDRFSAQQFSDYHSELNMSSLELGDSALYFCASSSAGRYTEAFFGQGTRLTVV.

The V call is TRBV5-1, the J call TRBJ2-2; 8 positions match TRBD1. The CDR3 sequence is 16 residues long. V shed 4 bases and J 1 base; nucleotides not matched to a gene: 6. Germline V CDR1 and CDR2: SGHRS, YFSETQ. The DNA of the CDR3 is TGCGCCAGCAGCAACCAGGGGGCTGGGAACACCGGGGAGCTGTTTTTT. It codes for CASSNQGAGNTGELFF.

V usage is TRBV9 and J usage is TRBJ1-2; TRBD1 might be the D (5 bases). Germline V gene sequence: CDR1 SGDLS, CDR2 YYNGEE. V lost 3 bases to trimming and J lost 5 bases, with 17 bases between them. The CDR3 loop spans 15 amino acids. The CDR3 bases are TGTGCCAGCAGCGCCGCCGGGACCCCGAGGTATGGCTACACCTTC. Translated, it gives CASSAAGTPRYGYTF.

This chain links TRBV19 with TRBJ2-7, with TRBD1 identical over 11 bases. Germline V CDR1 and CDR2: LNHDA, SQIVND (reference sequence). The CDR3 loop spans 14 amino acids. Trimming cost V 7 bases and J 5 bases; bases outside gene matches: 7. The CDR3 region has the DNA TGTGCCAGTACCCACGGACAGGGGGCGAACGAGCAGTACTTC. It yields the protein CASTHGQGANEQYF.